This entry is about one TCR beta chain. The target antigen is unknown. CDR1 LGHNA and CDR2 YNFKEQ come from the germline V gene. V shed 0 bases and J shed 2 bases, with 11 bases lying between them. The CDR3 is made up of 16 amino acids. The data originate from a study of beta chain features in type 1 diabetes. Study observations and caveats: TCRB repertoires of naive, central memory and Treg cells appeared more similar among patients than among healthy donors. Unsettled here was the matter of whether HLA type influences TCRB rearrangement.

Expressed TCRB transcripts were sequenced because the isolated RNA had all been reverse transcribed beforehand. This table comes from immunoSEQ multiplex PCR, and its TCRdb copy is limited to in-frame clones, with some not included. The table shows about 140,000 clones, with roughly 10% occurring only once. The source is a woman between 40 and 50 years old in good health. The chain couples TRBV4-2 to TRBJ1-5, with a tentative D call TRBD1 (6 bases). Sequencing was done on a sample of central memory CD4+ T cells from blood. CDR3 sequence reads: CASSQDRAGGNQPQHF. The CDR3 DNA sequence: TGTGCCAGCAGCCAAGATAGGGCAGGGGGCAATCAGCCCCAGCATTTT.